This T cell receptor (beta chain) was identified in a study of shared clonotypes between healthy human individuals. Overall study findings and caveats: Naive subsets tended to show greater estimated richness than memory subsets.

CD45RO-negative, CCR7-positively selected cells formed the naive CD8 fraction, excluding terminally differentiated effector memory CD45RA+ cells. Profiling relied on immunoSEQ multiplex PCR, and the TCRdb table lists in-frame clones only, not all of them. This table has some 2,100,000 clones, just over 90% appearing once. A remark on this clone: Its antigen is unknown.

The sequence came from a man younger than 30 in good health. Some clones in this sample may be carry-over from other donors' samples. Sequenced material: naive CD8+ T cells from PBMCs.

CDR3 residues: CASSQDSGNAGSDTQYF. CDR3 in DNA: TGTGCCAGCAGCCAAGATTCCGGAAATGCGGGTTCTGATACGCAGTATTTT. The chain recombines TRBV4-2 with TRBJ2-3; D perhaps matches TRBD2 (5 bases). V was cut by 0 bases and J by 6 bases, with 19 bases left in between. Germline-derived CDR1 and CDR2 are LGHNA and YNFKEQ. The CDR3 has 17 amino acids.